The 21 T cell receptor beta chains below come from one sample, sequenced in a study of blood T cell repertoires in COVID-19. Using immunoSEQ multiplex PCR, the repertoire was profiled, and TCRdb retains in-frame clones only, with some absent. The data contain over 250,000 clones, 86% of them singletons. What was sequenced was PBMCs or T cells enriched from blood (not recorded which). The receptors originated from a woman between 18 and 29 years old who had recovered from COVID-19.

The chain recombines TRBV10-2 with TRBJ1-2, with a possible D match to TRBD1 (6 bases). The CDR3 loop spans 13 amino acids. The V end was cut by 4 bases, the J end by 2 bases, with 8 bases between. CDR1 WSHSY and CDR2 SAAADI come from the germline V gene. CDR3 bases: TGCGCCAGCAGTGGGACAGCCAACTATGGCTACACCTTC. Its translation: CASSGTANYGYTF.

The chain combines TRBV7-2 with TRBJ2-1; TRBD1 matches at 8 bases. Per the germline V gene, CDR1 is SGHTA and CDR2 is FQGNSA. The CDR3 has 14 residues. Trimming removed 5 bases from V and 4 bases from J; junction bases left unmatched: 4. The CDR3 region is CASSDRQGYNEQFF. In nucleotides, the CDR3 is TGTGCCAGCAGCGATCGACAGGGGTACAATGAGCAGTTCTTC.

The rearrangement joins TRBV15 to TRBJ2-5; no definite D call. Germline V gives CDR1 LNHNV, CDR2 YYDKDF (reference sequence). This CDR3 is 16 amino acids long. V lost 0 bases to trimming and J lost 1 base, with 12 bases between them. The CDR3 protein is CATSRDIAEPQETQYF. The CDR3 nucleotides are TGTGCCACCAGCAGAGACATTGCGGAACCCCAAGAGACCCAGTACTTC.

This clone has a single count. The chain is built from TRBV9 and TRBJ2-1; the D gene is possibly TRBD1 (6 bases). Trimming removed 0 bases at V and 2 bases at J, with 24 bases between. Germline CDR1 SGDLS, CDR2 YYNGEE. This CDR3 is 20 amino acids long. The CDR3 here is CASSVDWTEASQGAYNEQFF. The CDR3 DNA reads as TGTGCCAGCAGCGTAGACTGGACAGAGGCATCCCAAGGGGCCTACAATGAGCAGTTCTTC.

The chain couples TRBV30 to TRBJ1-5; 8 positions agree with TRBD1. Germline V gene sequence: CDR1 GTSNPN, CDR2 SVGIG (reference sequence). J lost 3 bases, V lost 0 bases, and 4 bases had no gene match. The CDR3 covers 15 residues. The DNA for the CDR3 is TGTGCCTGGAGTGTAGTACAGGGGGACAATCAGCCCCAGCATTTT. Amino acids: CAWSVVQGDNQPQHF.

This clone was observed a handful of times. Other DNA sequences in the sample encode the same CDR3. The chain links TRBV29-1 to TRBJ1-2, with 10 bases aligning to TRBD1. This CDR3 spans 13 amino acids. Germline V gene lookup returns CDR1 SQVTM and CDR2 ANQGSEA. Losses at the gene ends were 4 bases for V and 2 bases for J; bases not matched to a gene: 1. In DNA, the CDR3 is TGCAGCGTTGGGGACAGGGGCAACTATGGCTACACCTTC. Translating it yields CSVGDRGNYGYTF.

V gene TRBV7-9 combines with J gene TRBJ2-1; unclear D gene. V gave up 1 base and J gave up 6 bases, with 10 bases separating them. The CDR3 is made up of 14 amino acids. Looked up from germline, CDR1 is SEHNR and CDR2 is FQNEAQ (reference sequence). The CDR3 reads CASSLVAFGNEQFF. DNA for the CDR3: TGTGCCAGCAGCTTAGTTGCCTTCGGCAATGAGCAGTTCTTC.

This clone came up once. CDR3 residues: CASSAGSLNNEQFF. In DNA form, the CDR3 reads TGTGCCAGCTCAGCAGGTTCGTTGAACAATGAGCAGTTCTTC. V gene TRBV18 combines with J gene TRBJ2-1; D is unclear. V was shortened by 5 bases and J by 5 bases, with 13 bases between the two germline ends. There are 14 residues in the CDR3. Germline CDR1 reads KGHSH; CDR2 reads LQKENI.

The chain has TRBV3-1 (or the pseudogene TRBV3-2) and TRBJ2-7; TRBD2 might be the D (5 bases). V lost 1 base, J lost 7 bases, and 8 bases lay in between. This CDR3 is built from 12 residues. The germline V gene encodes CDR1 LGHDT and CDR2 YNNKEL (reference sequence). CDR3 sequence reads: CASSQGWREQYF. CDR3 coding DNA: TGTGCCAGCAGCCAAGGTTGGAGGGAGCAGTACTTC.

This clone was found once. The gene calls are TRBV6-5 and TRBJ1-4; the match to TRBD1 covers 9 bases. The germline V gene encodes CDR1 MNHEY and CDR2 SVGAGI. The CDR3 consists of 15 residues. The J segment lost 3 bases and the V segment lost 6 bases, leaving 5 bases of the junction unmatched. This CDR3 is CASSTQGAPNEKLFF. DNA of the CDR3: TGTGCCAGCAGCACACAGGGGGCGCCTAATGAAAAACTGTTTTTT.

This chain joins TRBV11-2 and TRBJ1-2; TRBD1 matches 8 bases. The length of the CDR3 is 15 residues. The germline V gene has CDR1 SGHAT and CDR2 FQNNGV. The J segment lost 4 bases and the V segment lost 1 base, leaving 5 bases of the junction unmatched. CDR3: CASSLVRTGGYGYTF. CDR3 nucleotides: TGTGCCAGCAGCTTAGTACGTACAGGGGGCTATGGCTACACCTTC.

This clone was observed a single time. This chain joins TRBV27 and TRBJ2-1; 10 bases are a match to TRBD1. The trim removed 0 bases at V and 6 bases at J, leaving 2 bases unmatched. The CDR3 has 15 amino acids. Per germline, CDR1 MNHEY and CDR2 SMNVEV (reference sequence). CDR3 DNA sequence: TGTGCCAGCAGTTTATCCTGGACAGGGGGCAATGAGCAGTTCTTC. Translated, it gives CASSLSWTGGNEQFF.

This clone was seen more than once but under ten times. The chain has TRBV7-8 and TRBJ2-7; 7 bases are a match to TRBD2. The CDR3 contains 15 residues. Germline CDR1 reads SGHVS; CDR2 reads FQNEAQ. V lost 3 bases to trimming and J lost 0 bases; unmatched junction nucleotides: 5. The CDR3 nucleotides read TGTGCCAGCAGCTTGACTAGCCCAAGCTCCTACGAGCAGTACTTC. This gives the protein CASSLTSPSSYEQYF. The variable domain in full, completed from reference TRBV7-8 and TRBJ2-7, reads GAGVSQSPRYKVAKRGQDVALRCDPISGHVSLFWYQQALGQGPEFLTYFQNEAQLDKSGLPSDRFFAERPEGSVSTLKIQRTQQEDSAVYLCASSLTSPSSYEQYFGPGTRLTVT.

The sample holds a few counts of this clone. The chain is built from TRBV11-3 and TRBJ2-1; 15 bases match TRBD2. With V trimmed by 4 bases and J by 7 bases, 11 bases remained unmatched. CDR1 and CDR2 (germline): SGHNT, YENEEA. This CDR3 spans 18 amino acids. CDR3 protein: CASSYRTSGGAVENEQFF. The CDR3 nucleotides are TGTGCCAGCAGCTACAGGACTAGCGGGGGGGCCGTCGAGAATGAGCAGTTCTTC. The full variable domain, rest sourced from reference TRBV11-3 and TRBJ2-1, is EAGVVQSPRYKIIEKKQPVAFWCNPISGHNTLYWYLQNLGQGPELLIRYENEEAVDDSQLPKDRFSAERLKGVDSTLKIQPAELGDSAVYLCASSYRTSGGAVENEQFFGPGTRLTVL.

V and J are TRBV5-1 and TRBJ2-7; 7 nucleotides match TRBD1. The CDR3 loop spans 14 amino acids. Germline V gives CDR1 SGHRS, CDR2 YFSETQ. J was trimmed by 6 bases and V by 2 bases; bases with no gene match: 8. This CDR3 reads CASSFTGVVSEQYF. CDR3 DNA sequence: TGCGCCAGCAGCTTTACAGGGGTCGTGTCCGAGCAGTACTTC.

The chain employs TRBV11-2 and TRBJ2-1; 7 nucleotides agree with TRBD2. After removal of 1 base from V and 9 bases from J, the junction contained 15 bases not matched to a gene. CDR3 length equals 17 residues. Germline V CDR1 and CDR2: SGHAT, FQNNGV. The CDR3 here is CASSLGVAGLTRVEQFF. The DNA for the CDR3 is TGTGCCAGCAGCTTAGGCGTAGCGGGCCTCACGCGGGTTGAGCAGTTCTTC.

The CDR3 nucleotides read TGCAGCGTTTACCTGGAGGGATACCCTTCCTACGAGCAGTACTTC. Translating it yields CSVYLEGYPSYEQYF. The chain uses TRBV29-1 and TRBJ2-7; TRBD2 might be the D (6 bases). The V gene's germline CDR1 is SQVTM and CDR2 ANQGSEA. The CDR3 loop spans 15 amino acids. V shed 5 bases and J shed 1 base, with 18 bases lying between them.

This clone was seen only once. The V and J genes are TRBV7-9 and TRBJ2-1; TRBD2 matches 13 bases. The ends lost 5 bases at V and 4 bases at J; junction bases unmatched: 11. The CDR3 loop spans 18 amino acids. The germline V gene encodes CDR1 SEHNR and CDR2 FQNEAQ (reference sequence). CDR3 coding DNA: TGTGCCAGCAGCCCAAGGGCACAACTAGCGGGAGGGTACAATGAGCAGTTCTTC. Its protein is CASSPRAQLAGGYNEQFF.

The chain carries TRBV2 and TRBJ2-7; D may be TRBD2 (5 bases). From germline, CDR1 is SNHLY and CDR2 FYNNEI. The ends were cut back, 2 bases at V and 3 bases at J, with 11 bases in the middle. The CDR3 covers 14 residues. The CDR3 protein is CASSESGVGYEQYF. The DNA for the CDR3 is TGTGCCAGCAGTGAATCCGGGGTAGGCTACGAGCAGTACTTC.

The V call is TRBV9, the J call TRBJ1-2; D is unresolved. The germline gives CDR1 SGDLS, CDR2 YYNGEE. Trimming shortened V by 0 bases and J by 6 bases, and 9 bases separated the two germline ends. CDR3 size: 13 residues. The DNA for the CDR3 is TGTGCCAGCAGCGTAGACCGTGCGGATGGCTACACCTTC. Translated: CASSVDRADGYTF. The complete variable domain, with remaining parts taken from reference TRBV9 and TRBJ1-2, reads DSGVTQTPKHLITATGQRVTLRCSPRSGDLSVYWYQQSLDQGLQFLIQYYNGEERAKGNILERFSAQQFPDLHSELNLSSLELGDSALYFCASSVDRADGYTFGSGTRLTVV.

The chain uses TRBV3-1 (or the pseudogene TRBV3-2) and TRBJ2-3; 9 bases are shared with TRBD2. J was trimmed by 10 bases and V by 4 bases; bases with no gene match: 6. Germline V CDR1 and CDR2: LGHDT, YNNKEL (reference sequence). The CDR3 has 13 amino acids. CDR3 in amino acids: CASSPTSSGAQYF. The CDR3 DNA is TGTGCCAGCAGCCCTACTTCTAGCGGGGCGCAGTATTTT.